This TCR beta chain originates from a study of T cell clonality in common variable immunodeficiency. Using immunoSEQ multiplex PCR, the repertoire was profiled, and TCRdb retains in-frame clones only, with some absent. Recorded here are about 81,000 clones, none singletons. The V segment lost 6 bases and the J segment 3 bases; nucleotides outside the gene matches: 5. The CDR3 totals 14 residues. This clone was recorded many times. The sequenced fragment ends 3 residues before the CDR3 boundary, so the rest is inferred from the germline J gene. This chain uses TRBV12-3 or TRBV12-4 with TRBJ2-3; 8 bases are a match to TRBD1. This receptor was identified in a person between 18 and 70 years old in good health. The specimen sequenced was peripheral blood mononuclear cells. Partial CDR3 DNA: TGTGCCAGCAGCCGGACAGGGAGGACAGATACG. Translation gives CASSRTGRTDT. The whole CDR3 reads CASSRTGRTDTQYF.